The T cell receptor (beta chain) described here comes from a study of cytomegalovirus exposure and HLA in healthy donors. Findings of the study overall: Later, an analysis showed that TCR beta chains associated with HLA were more clonally expanded than others that were equally common.

On this clone: The antigen is unknown.

It was with 60 Vbeta and 13 Jbeta primers that the PCR ran. TCRdb keeps only in-frame clones here, not all; method: immunoSEQ multiplex PCR. The sample records about 190,000 clones, roughly 90% being singletons. This sequence originates from a woman in her 30s in good health and CMV-seronegative. Material for sequencing was PBMCs.

This CDR3 reads CASSLDYPQDGVQETQYF. DNA of the CDR3: TGCGCCAGCAGCTTGGACTACCCCCAAGACGGAGTACAAGAGACCCAGTACTTC. The chain links TRBV5-1 to TRBJ2-5; no reliable D call. Germline assignment: CDR1 SGHRS and CDR2 YFSETQ. With 0 bases removed from V and 2 bases from J, the gap between germline ends came to 20 bases. CDR3 size: 18 residues.